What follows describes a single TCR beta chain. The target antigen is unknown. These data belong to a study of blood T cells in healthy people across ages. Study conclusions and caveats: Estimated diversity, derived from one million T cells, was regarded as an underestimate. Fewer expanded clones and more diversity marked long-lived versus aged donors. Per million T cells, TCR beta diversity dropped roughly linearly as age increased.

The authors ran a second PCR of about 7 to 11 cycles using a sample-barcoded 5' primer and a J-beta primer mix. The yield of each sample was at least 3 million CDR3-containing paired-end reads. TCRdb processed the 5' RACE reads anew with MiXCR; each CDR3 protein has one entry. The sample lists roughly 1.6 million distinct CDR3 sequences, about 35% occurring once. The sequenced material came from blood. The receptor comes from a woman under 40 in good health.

CDR3 protein: CASSHGCQTGYNEQFF. The CDR3 DNA sequence: TGCGCCAGCAGCCACGGCTGTCAGACAGGGTACAATGAGCAGTTCTTC. This chain links TRBV4-1 with TRBJ2-1; 7 nucleotides match TRBD1. The CDR3 is 16 amino acids. Per the germline V gene, CDR1 is MGHRA and CDR2 is YSYEKL. Trimming took 3 bases from V and 4 from J; bases not matched to a gene: 9.